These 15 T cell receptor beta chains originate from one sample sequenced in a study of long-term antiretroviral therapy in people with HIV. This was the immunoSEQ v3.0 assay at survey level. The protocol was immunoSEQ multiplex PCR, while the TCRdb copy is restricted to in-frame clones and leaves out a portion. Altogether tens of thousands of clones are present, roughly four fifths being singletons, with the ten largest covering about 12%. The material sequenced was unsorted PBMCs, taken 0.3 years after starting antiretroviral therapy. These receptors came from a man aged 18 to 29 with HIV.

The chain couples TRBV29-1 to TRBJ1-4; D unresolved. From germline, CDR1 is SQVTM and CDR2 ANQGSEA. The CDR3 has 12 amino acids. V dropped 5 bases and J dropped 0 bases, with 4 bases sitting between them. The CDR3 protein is CSVSATNEKLFF. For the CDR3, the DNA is TGCAGCGTTTCAGCAACTAATGAAAAACTGTTTTTT.

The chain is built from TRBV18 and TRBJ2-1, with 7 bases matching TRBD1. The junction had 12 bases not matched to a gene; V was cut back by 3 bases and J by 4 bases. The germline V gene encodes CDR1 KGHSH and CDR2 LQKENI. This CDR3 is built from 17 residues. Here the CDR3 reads CASSPLGTEGLYNEQFF. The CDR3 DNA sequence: TGTGCCAGCTCACCTCTCGGGACAGAAGGGTTATACAATGAGCAGTTCTTC.

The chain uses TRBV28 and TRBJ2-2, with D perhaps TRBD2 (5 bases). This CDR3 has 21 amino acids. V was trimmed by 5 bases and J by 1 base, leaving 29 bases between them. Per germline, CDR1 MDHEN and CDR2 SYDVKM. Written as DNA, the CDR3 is TGTGCCAGCAGTCCCGCGCCGAGGGTTCAGCTAAACCAAGAGAACACCGGGGAGCTGTTTTTT. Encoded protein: CASSPAPRVQLNQENTGELFF. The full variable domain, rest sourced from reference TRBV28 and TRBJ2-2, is DVKVTQSSRYLVKRTGEKVFLECVQDMDHENMFWYRQDPGLGLRLIYFSYDVKMKEKGDIPEGYSVSREKKERFSLILESASTNQTSMYLCASSPAPRVQLNQENTGELFFGEGSRLTVL.

The chain's CDR3 is CASSLGRGGNTEAFF. The CDR3 DNA is TGTGCCAGCAGCTTGGGCAGGGGAGGGAACACTGAAGCTTTCTTT. The chain uses TRBV5-6 and TRBJ1-1; TRBD1 might be the D (6 bases). Germline assignment: CDR1 SGHDT and CDR2 YYEEEE. The CDR3 runs to 15 residues. V was pared by 0 bases and J by 1 base, with 10 bases between. The variable domain in full, completed from reference TRBV5-6 and TRBJ1-1, reads DAGVTQSPTHLIKTRGQQVTLRCSPKSGHDTVSWYQQALGQGPQFIFQYYEEEERQRGNFPDRFSGHQFPNYSSELNVNALLLGDSALYLCASSLGRGGNTEAFFGQGTRLTVV.

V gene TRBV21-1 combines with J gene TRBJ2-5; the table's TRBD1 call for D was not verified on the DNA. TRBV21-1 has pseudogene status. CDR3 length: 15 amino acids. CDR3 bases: TGTGCCAGCAGCAAAAGGACAGGGGTTCGAGAGACCCAGTACTTC. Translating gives CASSKRTGVRETQYF.

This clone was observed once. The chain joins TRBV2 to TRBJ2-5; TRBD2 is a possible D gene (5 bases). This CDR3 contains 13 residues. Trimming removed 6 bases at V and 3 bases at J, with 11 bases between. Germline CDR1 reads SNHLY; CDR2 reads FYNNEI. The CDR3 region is CASRGGSKETQYF. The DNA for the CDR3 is TGTGCCAGCAGGGGCGGGTCGAAAGAGACCCAGTACTTC.

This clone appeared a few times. CDR3 region: CATCPSGSYEQYF. CDR3 nucleotides: TGTGCCACCTGTCCTAGCGGGAGTTACGAGCAGTACTTC. This chain links TRBV15 with TRBJ2-7; 10 nucleotides align to TRBD2. This CDR3 has 13 residues. The V gene's germline CDR1 is LNHNV and CDR2 YYDKDF (reference sequence). V was clipped by 8 bases and J by 4 bases; unmatched bases: 5. The complete variable domain, with remaining parts taken from reference TRBV15 and TRBJ2-7, reads DAMVIQNPRYQVTQFGKPVTLSCSQTLNHNVMYWYQQKSSQAPKLLFHYYDKDFNNEADTPDNFQSRRPNTSFCFLDIRSPGLGDTAMYLCATCPSGSYEQYFGPGTRLTVT.

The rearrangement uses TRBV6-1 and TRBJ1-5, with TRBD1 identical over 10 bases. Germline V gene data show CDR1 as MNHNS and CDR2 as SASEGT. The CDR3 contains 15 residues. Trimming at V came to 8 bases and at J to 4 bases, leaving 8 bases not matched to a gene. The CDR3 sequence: CASGLGTGVNQPQHF. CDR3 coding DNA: TGTGCCAGCGGGTTAGGGACAGGGGTTAATCAGCCCCAGCATTTT.

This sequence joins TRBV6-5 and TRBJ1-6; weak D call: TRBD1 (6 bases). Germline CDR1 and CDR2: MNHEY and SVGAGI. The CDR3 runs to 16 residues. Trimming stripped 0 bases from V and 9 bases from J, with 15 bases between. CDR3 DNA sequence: TGTGCCAGCAGTTACTCAGGCGGCAGGGGTGGTTCACCCCTCCACTTT. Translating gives CASSYSGGRGGSPLHF.

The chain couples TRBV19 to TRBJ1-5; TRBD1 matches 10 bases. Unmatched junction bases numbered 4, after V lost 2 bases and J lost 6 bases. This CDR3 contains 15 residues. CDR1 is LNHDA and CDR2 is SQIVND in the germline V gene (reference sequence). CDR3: CASSISGTGVQPQHF. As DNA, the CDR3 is TGTGCCAGTAGTATAAGTGGGACAGGGGTTCAGCCCCAGCATTTT.

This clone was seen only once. CDR3 nucleotides: TGTGCCAGTAGTATGGGCTGGGGGTACCAAGAGACCCAGTACTTC. Its protein product is CASSMGWGYQETQYF. V is TRBV19 and J is TRBJ2-5, with D perhaps TRBD1 or TRBD2 (5 bases each). Trimming pared 3 bases from V and 0 bases from J, leaving 11 bases between. The V gene's germline CDR1 is LNHDA and CDR2 SQIVND (reference sequence). This CDR3 spans 15 amino acids.

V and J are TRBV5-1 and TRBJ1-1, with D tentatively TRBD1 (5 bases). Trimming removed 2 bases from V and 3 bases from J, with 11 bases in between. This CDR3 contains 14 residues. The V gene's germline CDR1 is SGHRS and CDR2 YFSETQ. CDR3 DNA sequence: TGCGCCAGCAGCTTTCAGGGCACCGACACTGAAGCTTTCTTT. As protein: CASSFQGTDTEAFF.

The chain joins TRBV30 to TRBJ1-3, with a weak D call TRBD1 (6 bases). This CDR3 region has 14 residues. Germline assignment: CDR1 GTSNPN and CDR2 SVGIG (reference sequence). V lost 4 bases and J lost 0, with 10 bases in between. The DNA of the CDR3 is TGTGCCTGGACCAGGGGATACTCTGGAAACACCATATATTTT. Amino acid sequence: CAWTRGYSGNTIYF.

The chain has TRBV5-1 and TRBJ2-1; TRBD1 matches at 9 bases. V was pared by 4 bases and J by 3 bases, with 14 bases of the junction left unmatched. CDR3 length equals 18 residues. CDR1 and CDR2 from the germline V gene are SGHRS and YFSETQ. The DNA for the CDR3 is TGCGCCAGCAGCGTAGACCTCTTCCGGGACAGGGACTACAATGAGCAGTTCTTC. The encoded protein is CASSVDLFRDRDYNEQFF.

The CDR3 here is CASSVASSVNTDTQYF. Here the CDR3 DNA reads TGTGCCAGCAGCGTAGCTTCTTCAGTAAACACAGATACGCAGTATTTT. This chain joins TRBV9 and TRBJ2-3; D gene ambiguous. CDR1 and CDR2 from the germline V gene are SGDLS and YYNGEE. The CDR3 length is 16 residues. V was trimmed by 0 bases and J by 2 bases, leaving 13 bases between them.